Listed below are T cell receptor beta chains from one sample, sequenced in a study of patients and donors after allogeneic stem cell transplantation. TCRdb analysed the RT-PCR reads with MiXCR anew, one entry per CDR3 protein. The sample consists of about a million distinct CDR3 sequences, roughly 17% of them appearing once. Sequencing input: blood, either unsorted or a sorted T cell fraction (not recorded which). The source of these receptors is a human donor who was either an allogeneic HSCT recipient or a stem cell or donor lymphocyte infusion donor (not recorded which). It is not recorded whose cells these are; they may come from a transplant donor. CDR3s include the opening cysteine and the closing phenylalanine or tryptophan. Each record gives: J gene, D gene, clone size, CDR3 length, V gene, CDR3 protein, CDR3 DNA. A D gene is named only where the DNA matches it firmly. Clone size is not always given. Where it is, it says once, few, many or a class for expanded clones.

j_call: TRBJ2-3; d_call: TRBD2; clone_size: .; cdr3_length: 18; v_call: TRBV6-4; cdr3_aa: CASSLIGTSGKATDTQYF; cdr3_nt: TGTGCCAGCAGCCTAATAGGGACTAGCGGGAAGGCAACAGATACGCAGTATTTT
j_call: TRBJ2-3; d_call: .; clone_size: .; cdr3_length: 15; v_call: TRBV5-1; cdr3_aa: CASNLDGTSTDTQYF; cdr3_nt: TGCGCCAGCAACCTGGACGGGACTAGCACAGATACGCAGTATTTT
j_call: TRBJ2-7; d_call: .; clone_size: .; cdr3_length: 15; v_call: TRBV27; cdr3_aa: CASSSYSSRSYEQYF; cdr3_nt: TGTGCCAGCAGTTCCTACTCATCCCGCTCCTACGAGCAGTACTTC
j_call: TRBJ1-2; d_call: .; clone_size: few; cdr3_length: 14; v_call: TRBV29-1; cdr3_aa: CSVEGRTGAYGYTF; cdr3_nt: TGCAGCGTTGAAGGCCGAACAGGAGCCTATGGCTACACCTTC
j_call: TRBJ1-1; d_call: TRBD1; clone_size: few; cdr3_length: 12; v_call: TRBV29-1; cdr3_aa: CSVSGQALGAFF; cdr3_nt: TGCAGCGTATCGGGACAGGCTTTGGGGGCTTTCTTT
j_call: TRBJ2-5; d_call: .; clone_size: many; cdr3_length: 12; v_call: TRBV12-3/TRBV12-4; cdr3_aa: CASRRGKETQYF; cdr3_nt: TGTGCCAGCAGGCGGGGCAAAGAGACCCAGTACTTC
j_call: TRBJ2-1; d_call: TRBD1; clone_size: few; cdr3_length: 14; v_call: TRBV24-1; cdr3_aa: CATSGQIHYNEQFF; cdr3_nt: TGTGCCACCTCGGGACAGATCCACTACAATGAGCAGTTCTTC
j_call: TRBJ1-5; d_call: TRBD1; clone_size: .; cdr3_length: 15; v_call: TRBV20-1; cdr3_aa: CSALPSRDRAQPQHF; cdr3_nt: TGCAGTGCTCTCCCTTCCCGGGACAGGGCTCAGCCCCAGCATTTT
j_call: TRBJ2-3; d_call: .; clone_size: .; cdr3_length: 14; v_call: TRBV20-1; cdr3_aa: CSACYFSESDTQYF; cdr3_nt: TGCAGTGCCTGTTATTTCTCCGAGTCAGATACGCAGTATTTT
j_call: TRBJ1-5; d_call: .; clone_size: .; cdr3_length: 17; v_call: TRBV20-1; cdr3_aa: CSARDRSGGTGNQPQHF; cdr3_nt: TGCAGTGCTAGAGATCGTTCCGGCGGGACCGGCAATCAGCCCCAGCATTTT
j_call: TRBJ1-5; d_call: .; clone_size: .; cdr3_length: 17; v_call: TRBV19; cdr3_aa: CASSIVASGDGNQPQHF; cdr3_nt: TGTGCCAGTAGTATAGTGGCGTCCGGGGACGGCAATCAGCCCCAGCATTTT
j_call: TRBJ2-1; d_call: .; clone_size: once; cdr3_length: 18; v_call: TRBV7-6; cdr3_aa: CASSSLGPERSSYNEQFF; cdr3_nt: TGTGCCAGCAGCTCCCTTGGGCCTGAGCGGAGCTCCTACAATGAGCAGTTCTTC
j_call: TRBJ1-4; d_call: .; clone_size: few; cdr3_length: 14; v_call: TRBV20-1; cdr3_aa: CSARDPAKNEKLFF; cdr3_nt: TGCAGTGCTAGAGATCCGGCAAAAAATGAAAAACTGTTTTTT
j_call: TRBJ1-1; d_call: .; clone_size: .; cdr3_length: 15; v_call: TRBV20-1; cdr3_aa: CSVPGAGTLNTEAFF; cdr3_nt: TGCAGCGTTCCAGGGGCCGGGACACTGAACACTGAAGCTTTCTTT
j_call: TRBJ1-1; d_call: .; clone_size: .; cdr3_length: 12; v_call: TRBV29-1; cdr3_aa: CSVESGPTEAFF; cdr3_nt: TGCAGCGTTGAGTCTGGGCCCACTGAAGCTTTCTTT
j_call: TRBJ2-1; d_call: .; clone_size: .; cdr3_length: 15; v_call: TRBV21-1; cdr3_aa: CASSNWGSNYNEQFF; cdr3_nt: TGTGCCAGCAGCAATTGGGGGTCTAACTACAATGAGCAGTTCTTC
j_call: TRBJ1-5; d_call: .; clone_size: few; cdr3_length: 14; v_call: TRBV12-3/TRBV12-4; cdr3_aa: CASSLAEGYQPQHF; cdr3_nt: TGTGCCAGCAGTTTAGCAGAGGGATACCAGCCCCAGCATTTT
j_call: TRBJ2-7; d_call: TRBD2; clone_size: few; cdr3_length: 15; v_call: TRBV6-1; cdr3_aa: CASSVVIGGSYEQYF; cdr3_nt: TGTGCCAGCAGTGTAGTGATCGGGGGGTCCTACGAGCAGTACTTC
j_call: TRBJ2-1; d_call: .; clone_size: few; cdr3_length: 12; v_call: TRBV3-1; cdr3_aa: CASFSPYNEQFF; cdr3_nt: TGTGCCAGTTTCTCTCCCTACAATGAGCAGTTCTTC
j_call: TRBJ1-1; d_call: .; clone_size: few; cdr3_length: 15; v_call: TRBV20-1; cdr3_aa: CSAPSAVVLNTEAFF; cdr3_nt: TGCAGTGCACCGAGTGCGGTAGTATTGAACACTGAAGCTTTCTTT
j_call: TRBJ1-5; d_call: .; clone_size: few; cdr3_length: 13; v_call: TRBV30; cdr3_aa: CAWSVQANQPQHF; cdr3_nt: TGTGCCTGGAGTGTACAGGCTAATCAGCCCCAGCATTTT
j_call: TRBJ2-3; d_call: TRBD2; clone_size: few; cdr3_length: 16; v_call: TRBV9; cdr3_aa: CASSVRLAGRTDTQYF; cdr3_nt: TGTGCCAGCAGCGTCCGACTAGCGGGACGCACAGATACGCAGTATTTT
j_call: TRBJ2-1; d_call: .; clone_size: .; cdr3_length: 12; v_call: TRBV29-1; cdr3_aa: CSVDLPEAVQFF; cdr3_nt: TGCAGCGTTGACCTTCCTGAGGCTGTGCAGTTCTTC
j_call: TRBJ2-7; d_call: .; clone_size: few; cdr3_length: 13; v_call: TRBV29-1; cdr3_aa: CSAEDISSYEQYF; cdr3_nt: TGCAGCGCGGAAGACATCAGCTCCTACGAGCAGTACTTC
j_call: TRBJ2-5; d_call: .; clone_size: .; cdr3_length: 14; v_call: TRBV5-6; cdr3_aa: CASSLDGFLETQYF; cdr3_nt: TGTGCCAGCAGCTTGGATGGGTTTTTGGAGACCCAGTACTTC
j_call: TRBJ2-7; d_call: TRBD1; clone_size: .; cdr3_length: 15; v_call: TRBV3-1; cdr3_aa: CASTPGQGARHEQYF; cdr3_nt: TGTGCCAGCACCCCTGGACAGGGGGCGAGGCACGAGCAGTACTTC
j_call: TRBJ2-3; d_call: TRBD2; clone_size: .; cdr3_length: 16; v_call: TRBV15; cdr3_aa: CATSRDRAGVTDTQYF; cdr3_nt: TGTGCCACCAGCAGAGATCGAGCGGGGGTTACAGATACGCAGTATTTT
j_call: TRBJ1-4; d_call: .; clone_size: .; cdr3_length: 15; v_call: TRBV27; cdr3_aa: CASSSYRATNEKLFF; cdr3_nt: TGTGCCAGCAGTTCCTACAGGGCAACTAATGAAAAACTGTTTTTT
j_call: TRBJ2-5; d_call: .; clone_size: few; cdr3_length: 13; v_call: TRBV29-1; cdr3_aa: CSVSSGSQETQYF; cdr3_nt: TGCAGCGTTTCATCCGGGTCACAAGAGACCCAGTACTTC
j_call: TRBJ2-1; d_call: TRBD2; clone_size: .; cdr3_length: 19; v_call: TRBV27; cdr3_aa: CASSLSLLAGGPRFDEQFF; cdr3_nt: TGTGCCAGCAGTTTGAGCTTACTAGCGGGAGGGCCACGATTCGATGAGCAGTTCTTC
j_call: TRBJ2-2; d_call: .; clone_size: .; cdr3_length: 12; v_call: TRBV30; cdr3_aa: CAWSVFTGELFF; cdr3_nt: TGTGCCTGGAGTGTATTCACCGGGGAGCTGTTTTTT
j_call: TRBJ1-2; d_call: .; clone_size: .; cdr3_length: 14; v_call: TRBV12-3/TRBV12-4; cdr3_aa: CASSLAAAQGGYTF; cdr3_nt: TGTGCCAGCAGTTTAGCGGCAGCTCAAGGCGGCTACACCTTC
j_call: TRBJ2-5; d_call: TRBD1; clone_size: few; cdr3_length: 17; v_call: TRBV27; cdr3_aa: CASSLSAHRGRQETQYF; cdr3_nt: TGTGCCAGCAGTTTATCAGCCCACAGGGGCCGGCAAGAGACCCAGTACTTC
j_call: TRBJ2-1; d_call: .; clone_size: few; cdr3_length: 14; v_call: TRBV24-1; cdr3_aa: CATVRVTSQDEQFF; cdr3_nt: TGTGCCACCGTCCGAGTGACCAGTCAGGATGAGCAGTTCTTC
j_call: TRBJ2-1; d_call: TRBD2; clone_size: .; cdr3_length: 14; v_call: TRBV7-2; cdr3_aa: CASSLMRLANEQFF; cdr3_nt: TGTGCCAGCAGCTTAATGAGACTAGCAAATGAGCAGTTCTTC
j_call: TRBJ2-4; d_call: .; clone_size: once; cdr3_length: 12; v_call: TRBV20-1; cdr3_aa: CSARDGTNIQYF; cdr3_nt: TGCAGTGCTAGAGATGGGACAAACATTCAGTACTTC
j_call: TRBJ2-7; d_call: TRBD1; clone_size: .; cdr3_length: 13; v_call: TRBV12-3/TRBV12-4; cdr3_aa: CASSWTGVSEQYF; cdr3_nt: TGTGCCAGCAGTTGGACAGGGGTAAGCGAGCAGTACTTC
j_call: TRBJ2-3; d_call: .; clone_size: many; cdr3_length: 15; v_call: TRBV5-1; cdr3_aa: CASSFGGPSTDTQYF; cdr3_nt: TGTGCCAGCAGCTTTGGGGGACCGAGCACAGATACGCAGTATTTT
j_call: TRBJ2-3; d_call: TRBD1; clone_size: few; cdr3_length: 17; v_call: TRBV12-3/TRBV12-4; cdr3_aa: CASSRTRDRQNTDTQYF; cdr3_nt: TGTGCCAGCAGCCGGACCAGGGACAGGCAAAACACAGATACGCAGTATTTT
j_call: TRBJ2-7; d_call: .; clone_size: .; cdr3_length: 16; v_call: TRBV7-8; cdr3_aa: CASSTPLGSDYYEQYF; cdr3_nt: TGTGCCAGCAGCACCCCGCTCGGGAGTGACTACTACGAGCAGTACTTC
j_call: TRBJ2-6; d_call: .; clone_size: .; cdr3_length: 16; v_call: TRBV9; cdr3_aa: CASSVRGLSGANVLTF; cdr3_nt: TGTGCCAGCAGCGTAAGGGGCCTCTCTGGGGCCAACGTCCTGACTTTC
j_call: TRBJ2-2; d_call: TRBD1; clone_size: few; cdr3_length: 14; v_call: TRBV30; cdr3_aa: CAWRGTGATGELFF; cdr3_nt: TGTGCCTGGAGAGGGACAGGGGCCACCGGGGAGCTGTTTTTT
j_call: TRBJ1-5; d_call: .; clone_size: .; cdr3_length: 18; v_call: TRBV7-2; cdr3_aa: CASSLARGRAFGNQPQHF; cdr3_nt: TGTGCCAGCAGCTTAGCGCGGGGGAGGGCATTTGGCAATCAGCCCCAGCATTTT
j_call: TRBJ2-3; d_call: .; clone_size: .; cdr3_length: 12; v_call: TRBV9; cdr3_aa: CASSAGLDTQYF; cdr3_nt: TGTGCCAGCAGCGCTGGTTTGGATACGCAGTATTTT
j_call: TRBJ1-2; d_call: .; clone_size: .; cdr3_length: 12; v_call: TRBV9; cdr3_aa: CASYTDNYGYTF; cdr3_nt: TGTGCCAGCTACACGGATAACTATGGCTACACCTTC